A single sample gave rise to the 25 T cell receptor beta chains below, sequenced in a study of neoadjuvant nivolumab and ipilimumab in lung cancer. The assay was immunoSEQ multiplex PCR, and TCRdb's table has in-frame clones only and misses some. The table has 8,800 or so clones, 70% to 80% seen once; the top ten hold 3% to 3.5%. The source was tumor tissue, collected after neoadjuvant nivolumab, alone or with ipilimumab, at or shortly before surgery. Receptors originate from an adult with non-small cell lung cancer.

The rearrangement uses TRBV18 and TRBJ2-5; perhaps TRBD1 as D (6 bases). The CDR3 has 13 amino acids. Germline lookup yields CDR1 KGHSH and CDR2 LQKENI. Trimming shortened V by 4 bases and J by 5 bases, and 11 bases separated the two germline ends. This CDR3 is CASSLNRVETQYF. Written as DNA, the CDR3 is TGTGCCAGCTCACTGAACAGGGTGGAGACCCAGTACTTC.

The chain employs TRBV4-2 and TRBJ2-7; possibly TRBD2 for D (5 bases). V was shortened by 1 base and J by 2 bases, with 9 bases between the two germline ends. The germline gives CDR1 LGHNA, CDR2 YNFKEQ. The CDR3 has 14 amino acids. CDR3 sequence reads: CASSQARDPYEQYF. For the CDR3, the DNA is TGTGCCAGCAGCCAAGCCCGGGATCCCTACGAGCAGTACTTC.

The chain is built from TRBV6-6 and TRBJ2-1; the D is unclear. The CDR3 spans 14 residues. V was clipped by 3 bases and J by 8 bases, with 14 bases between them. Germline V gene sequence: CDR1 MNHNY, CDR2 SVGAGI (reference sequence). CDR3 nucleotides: TGTGCCAGCAGTTATGACGGGCCCCTGGATGAGCAGTTCTTC. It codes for CASSYDGPLDEQFF.

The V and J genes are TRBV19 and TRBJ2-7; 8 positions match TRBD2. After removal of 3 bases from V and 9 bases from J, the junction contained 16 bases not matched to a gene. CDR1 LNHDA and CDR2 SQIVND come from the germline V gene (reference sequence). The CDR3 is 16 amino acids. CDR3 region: CASSIILGPVGGAQYF. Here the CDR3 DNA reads TGTGCCAGTAGTATCATTCTTGGACCGGTCGGGGGGGCGCAGTACTTC. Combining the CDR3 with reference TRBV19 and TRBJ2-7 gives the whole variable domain DGGITQSPKYLFRKEGQNVTLSCEQNLNHDAMYWYRQDPGQGLRLIYYSQIVNDFQKGDIAEGYSVSREKKESFPLTVTSAQKNPTAFYLCASSIILGPVGGAQYFGPGTRLTVT.

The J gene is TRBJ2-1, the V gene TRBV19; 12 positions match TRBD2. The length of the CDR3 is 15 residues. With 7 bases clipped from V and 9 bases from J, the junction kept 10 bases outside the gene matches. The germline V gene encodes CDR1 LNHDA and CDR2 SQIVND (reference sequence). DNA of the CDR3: TGTGCCAGTACCATCCTAGCGGGAGGGACGATTGAGCAGTTCTTC. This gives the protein CASTILAGGTIEQFF.

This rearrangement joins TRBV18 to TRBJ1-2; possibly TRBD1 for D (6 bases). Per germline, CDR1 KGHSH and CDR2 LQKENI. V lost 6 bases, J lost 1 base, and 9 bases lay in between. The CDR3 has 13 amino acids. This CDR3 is CASSTDSNYGYTF. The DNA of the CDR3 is TGTGCCAGCTCTACGGACAGTAACTATGGCTACACCTTC.

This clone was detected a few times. The CDR3 region is CATSRTTDGSYEQYF. CDR3 nucleotides: TGTGCCACCAGCAGAACTACCGACGGTTCCTACGAGCAGTACTTC. This chain links TRBV15 with TRBJ2-7; D gene ambiguous. Trimming pared 2 bases from V and 1 base from J, leaving 12 bases between. The CDR3 runs 15 residues. Germline-derived CDR1 and CDR2 are LNHNV and YYDKDF (reference sequence).

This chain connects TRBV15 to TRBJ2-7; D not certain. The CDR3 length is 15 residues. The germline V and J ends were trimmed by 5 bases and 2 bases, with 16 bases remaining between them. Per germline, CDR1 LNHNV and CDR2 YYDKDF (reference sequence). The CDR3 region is CATSARGWAPYEQYF. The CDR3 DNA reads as TGTGCCACCAGCGCCAGAGGCTGGGCGCCCTACGAGCAGTACTTC.

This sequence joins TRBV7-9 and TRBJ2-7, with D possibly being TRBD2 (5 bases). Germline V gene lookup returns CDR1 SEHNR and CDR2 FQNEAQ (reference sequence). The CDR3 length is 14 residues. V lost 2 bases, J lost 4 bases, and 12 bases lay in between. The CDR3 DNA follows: TGTGCCAGCAGCTTACTGGGATCGGGATACGAGCAGTACTTC. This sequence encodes CASSLLGSGYEQYF.

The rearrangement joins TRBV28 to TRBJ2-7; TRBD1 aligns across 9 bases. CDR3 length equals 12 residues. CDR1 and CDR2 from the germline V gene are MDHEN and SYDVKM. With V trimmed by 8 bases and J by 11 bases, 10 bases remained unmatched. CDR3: CASRPGQGKEYF. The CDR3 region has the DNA TGTGCCAGCCGCCCCGGACAGGGGAAGGAGTACTTC.

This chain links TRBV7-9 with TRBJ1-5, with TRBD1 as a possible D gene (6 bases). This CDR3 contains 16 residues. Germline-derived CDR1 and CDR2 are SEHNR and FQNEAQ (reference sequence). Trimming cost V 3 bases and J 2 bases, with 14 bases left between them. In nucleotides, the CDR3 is TGTGCCAGCAGCTTGGGCCAGGGGCTGGGCAATCAGCCCCAGCATTTT. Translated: CASSLGQGLGNQPQHF.

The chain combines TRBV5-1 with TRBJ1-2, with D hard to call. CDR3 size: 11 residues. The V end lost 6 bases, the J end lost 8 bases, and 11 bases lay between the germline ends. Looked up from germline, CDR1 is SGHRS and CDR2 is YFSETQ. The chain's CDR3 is CASTGTGGYTF. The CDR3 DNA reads TGCGCCAGCACCGGAACCGGGGGCTACACCTTC.

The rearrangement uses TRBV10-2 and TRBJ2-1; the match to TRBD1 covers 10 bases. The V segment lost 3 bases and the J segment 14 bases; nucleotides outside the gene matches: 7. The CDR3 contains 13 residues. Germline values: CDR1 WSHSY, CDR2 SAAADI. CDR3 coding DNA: TGCGCCAGCAGTGACCACCGGACAGGGGGAGAGTTCTTC. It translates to CASSDHRTGGEFF.

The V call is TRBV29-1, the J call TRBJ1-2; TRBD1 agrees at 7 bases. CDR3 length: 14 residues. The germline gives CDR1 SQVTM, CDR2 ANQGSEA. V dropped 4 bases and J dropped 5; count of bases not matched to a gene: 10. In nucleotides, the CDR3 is TGCAGCGTTGTCGGGGACAGTTTCGGGTATGGCTACACCTTC. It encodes CSVVGDSFGYGYTF.

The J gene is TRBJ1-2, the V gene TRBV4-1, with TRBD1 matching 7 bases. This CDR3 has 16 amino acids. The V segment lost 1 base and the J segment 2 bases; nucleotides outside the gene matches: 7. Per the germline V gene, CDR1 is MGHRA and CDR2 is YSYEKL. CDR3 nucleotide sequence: TGCGCCAGCAGCCAAGTCGTCGCCAGGGGGAACTATGGCTACACCTTC. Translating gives CASSQVVARGNYGYTF.

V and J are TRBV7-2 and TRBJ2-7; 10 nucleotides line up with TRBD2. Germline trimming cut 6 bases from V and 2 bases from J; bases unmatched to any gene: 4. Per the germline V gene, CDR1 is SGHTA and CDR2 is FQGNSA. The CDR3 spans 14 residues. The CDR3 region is CASRGAGGAYEQYF. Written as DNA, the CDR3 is TGTGCCAGCAGGGGAGCGGGAGGGGCCTACGAGCAGTACTTC.

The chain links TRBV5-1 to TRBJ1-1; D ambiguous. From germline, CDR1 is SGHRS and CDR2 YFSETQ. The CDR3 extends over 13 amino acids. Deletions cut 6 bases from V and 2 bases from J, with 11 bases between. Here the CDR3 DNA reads TGCGCCAGCACATCGGCGGGTAACACTGAAGCTTTCTTT. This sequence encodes CASTSAGNTEAFF.

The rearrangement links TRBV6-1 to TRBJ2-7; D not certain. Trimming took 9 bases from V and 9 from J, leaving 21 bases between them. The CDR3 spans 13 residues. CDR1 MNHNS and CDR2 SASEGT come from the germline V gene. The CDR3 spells CASQDGYYEWQYF. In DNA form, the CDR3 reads TGTGCCAGTCAGGACGGGTACTACGAGTGGCAGTACTTC.

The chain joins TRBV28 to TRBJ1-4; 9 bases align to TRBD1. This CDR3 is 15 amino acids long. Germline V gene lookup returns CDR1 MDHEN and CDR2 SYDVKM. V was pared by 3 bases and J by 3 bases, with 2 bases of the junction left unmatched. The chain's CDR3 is CASSFGDRANEKLFF. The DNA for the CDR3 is TGTGCCAGCAGTTTTGGGGACAGGGCTAATGAAAAACTGTTTTTT.

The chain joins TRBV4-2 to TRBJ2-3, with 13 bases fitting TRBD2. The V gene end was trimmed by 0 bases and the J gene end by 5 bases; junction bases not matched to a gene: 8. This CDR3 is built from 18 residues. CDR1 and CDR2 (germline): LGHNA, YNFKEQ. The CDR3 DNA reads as TGTGCCAGCAGCCAAGATGGTAGACTAGCGGGAGGAGGAGATACGCAGTATTTT. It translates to CASSQDGRLAGGGDTQYF.

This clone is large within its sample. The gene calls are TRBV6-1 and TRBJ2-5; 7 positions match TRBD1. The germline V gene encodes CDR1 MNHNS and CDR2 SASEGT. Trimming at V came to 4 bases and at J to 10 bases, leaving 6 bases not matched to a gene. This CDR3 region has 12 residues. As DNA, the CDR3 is TGTGCCAGCAGTGCAAACCGGGACAGCCAGTACTTC. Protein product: CASSANRDSQYF.

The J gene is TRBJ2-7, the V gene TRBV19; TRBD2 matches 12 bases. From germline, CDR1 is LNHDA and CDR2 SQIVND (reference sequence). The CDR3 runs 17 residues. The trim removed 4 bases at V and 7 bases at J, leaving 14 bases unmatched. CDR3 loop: CASSRGASGRASGEQYF. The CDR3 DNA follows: TGTGCCAGTAGTAGGGGGGCTAGCGGGAGGGCCTCGGGGGAGCAGTACTTC.

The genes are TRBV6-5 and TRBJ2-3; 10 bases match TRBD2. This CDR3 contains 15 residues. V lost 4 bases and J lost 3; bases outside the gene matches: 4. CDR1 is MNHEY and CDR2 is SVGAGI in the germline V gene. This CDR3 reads CASSFQAGGTDTQYF. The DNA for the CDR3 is TGTGCCAGCAGTTTTCAAGCGGGAGGGACAGATACGCAGTATTTT.

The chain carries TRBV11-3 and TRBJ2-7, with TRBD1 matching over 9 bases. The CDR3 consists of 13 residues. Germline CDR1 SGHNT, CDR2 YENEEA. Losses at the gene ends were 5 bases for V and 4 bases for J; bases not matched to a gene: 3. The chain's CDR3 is CASSPGQGYEQYF. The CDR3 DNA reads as TGTGCCAGCAGCCCAGGACAGGGGTACGAGCAGTACTTC.

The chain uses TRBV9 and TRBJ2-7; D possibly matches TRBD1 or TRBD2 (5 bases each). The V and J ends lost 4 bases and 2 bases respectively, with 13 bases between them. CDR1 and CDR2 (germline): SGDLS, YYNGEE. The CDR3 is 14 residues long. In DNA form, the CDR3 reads TGTGCCAGCAGCCCAATAGGGACCCCCTACGAGCAGTACTTC. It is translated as CASSPIGTPYEQYF.